This T cell receptor beta chain was captured by sequencing in a study of T cells in Graves' hyperthyroidism and ophthalmopathy (dated by TCRdb to between 2017 and 2020). Context from the whole study: Peripheral blood samples were taken at the time of initial diagnosis, prior to any treatment. An independent validation cohort of about 20 hyperthyroidism patients and 15 or so patients who later progressed to ophthalmopathy tested prospective prediction of ophthalmopathy. TCR Vbeta CDR3 sequencing of roughly 140 peripheral blood samples (more than 40 ophthalmopathy, roughly 72 hyperthyroidism and about 17 progressor patients) is reported in the paper. The 100 or so discovery patients were randomly split 7:3 into training and test sets. Following sampling, methimazole starting at 30 mg daily was given to hyperthyroidism patients, and high-dose intravenous methylprednisolone was given to ophthalmopathy patients. In several Graves' hyperthyroidism patients, the study also compared T-cell repertoires from thyroid tissue with T-cell repertoires from blood. To identify distinguishing TCR V-J signatures, a discovery cohort of some 99 patients was used, comprising 43 with Graves' ophthalmopathy and some 60 with stable Graves' hyperthyroidism.

On this clonotype: Its antigen is not yet known. Per-base qualities were not stored, and no clone one base away is much larger.

V is reduced by 3 bases and J by 5 bases, leaving a spacing of 7 bases between them. The CDR3 contains 11 residues, cysteine and phenylalanine counted. Just the 33-base CDR3 DNA is kept, in frame starting at base 1. The CDR1 and CDR2 encoded by the germline V gene (reference sequence) are DFQATT and SNEGSKA. TCR beta CDR3 regions were amplified from RNA transcripts. For the first round of RT-PCR on the TCR CDR3, the HTBI primer set was used together with the Qiagen OneStep RT-PCR kit. The libraries were constructed in a second round of multiplex PCR and then size-selected and purified. Libraries were sequenced paired-end with 100 bp reads on an Illumina HiSeq2000. Per the authors' processing: SOAPnuke was used to process the raw data, with reads discarded if the reads contained adapters or uncalled bases, had a mean Phred below 15, or lacked an exact constant-primer or identifier match. COPE v1.2.5 was used to merge the high-quality paired reads, and each unique nucleotide sequence was defined as a clonotype. MiTCR v1.1 was used to align the clonotypes against IMGT TRBV, TRBD and TRBJ reference segments. Only V-J combinations with frequency above 0.0001, covering roughly 99% of repertoires, were analysed. A TCS score was defined as the ratio of F50 (clonal expansion) to E x V (chaos), with BLOSUM62-based TCRdist applied between CDR3 peptides within each V-J. Welch's t-statistics and random forest reduced 500 to 650 V-J features to 10 to 15, which were used in a naive Bayes classifier (R e1071). Using fastp trimming at Q25 and MiXCR clonotype assembly, TCRdb reanalyzed the public sequencing data and kept in-frame beta chains. CDR3 protein sequences are deduplicated, and each keeps its most common genes and DNA. The V and J calls reflect TCRdb's pipeline rather than the authors' work. The sample table records under 350,000 distinct CDR3 sequences; roughly a fifth of these occur just once. Of the sample, around half falls within the top ten clones.

The full study reports these points: In validation, the model predicted progression to ophthalmopathy with 55% to 71% sensitivity and approximately 78% specificity, a median of 6.5 months before onset. Most expanded thyroid clonotypes (frequency above 0.001) were also detected in blood, suggesting blood repertoires may reflect thyroid immune responses. No statistical method was used to fix the sample size in advance, and group allocation was not hidden from the investigators. A model built on a 13 V-J signature distinguished ophthalmopathy from stable hyperthyroidism, reaching about 88% sensitivity and around 82% specificity in cross-validation and 80%/75% in testing.

A patient counted as having stable Graves' hyperthyroidism if no progression to ophthalmopathy occurred over 18 months of follow-up. Hyperthyroidism patients were newly diagnosed, had a disease duration of under 2 months, and were aged 18 to 65 years. The study excluded patients with uncontrolled infections, other autoimmune diseases, pregnancy or lactation. Clinical symptoms, serum thyroxine and TRAb, thyroid ultrasound, and orbital computed tomography formed the basis for the diagnoses. PBMCs were separated from 7.5 to 10 ml of fresh peripheral blood using Ficoll-Paque density gradient centrifugation. Total RNA was extracted with Trizol reagent, and quality was checked on an Agilent 2100 Bioanalyzer.

This clonotype originated in a woman between 50 and 59 years old with Graves' hyperthyroidism. The V gene is TRBV20-1 and the J gene is TRBJ1-2, with the identity of the D gene unclear. Sequenced: blood. The nucleotide sequence is given as TGCAGTGCTAGGGCAGTGTATGGCTACACCTTC. Its coded protein is CSARAVYGYTF.